The clone carrying this T cell receptor beta chain was found once. Its antigen is not identified. V lost 5 bases and J lost 7, with 14 bases in between. CDR1 DFQATT and CDR2 SNEGSKA come from the germline V gene (reference sequence). The CDR3 covers 12 residues. The sample comes from a study of CD8+CD57+ T cells in acquired aplastic anemia. Whole-study context: Quantities of DNA derived from sorted CD4+ and CD8+ cells averaged approximately 3 ug. Findings of the study overall: Overlapping CD8+ CDR3 repertoires of patients and controls contained under 35 shared sequences. Controls and patients did not differ significantly in CD8+ Simpson's diversity.

Patients chosen for sequencing had shown CD8+CD57+ cell expansion by flow cytometry. Prior therapy had not been administered to any patient at the time of blood sampling. Profiling that covered TCR beta VDJ and CDR3 relied on genomic DNA as its template. TCRdb ran MiXCR on the reads and lists one entry per CDR3 protein. This sample has just over 150,000 distinct CDR3 sequences; 48% occur once, and the top ten carry under 35%. The sample comprised sorted CD4+, CD8+, or CD8+CD57+ T cells (not recorded which) from PBMCs. The gene calls are TRBV20-1 and TRBJ2-5; tentatively, D is TRBD2 (6 bases). The clonotype comes from a human donor with aplastic anemia. The CDR3 sequence: CSAPTSSTTQYF. In DNA form, the CDR3 reads TGCAGTGCTCCGACTAGTTCGACGACCCAGTACTTC.